This T cell receptor beta chain came from a study of technical replicates of blood from a handful of donors. This CDR3 is built from 14 residues. Trimming removed 4 bases at V and 3 bases at J, with 13 bases between. From germline, CDR1 is SGHAT and CDR2 FQNNGV. Profiled with immunoSEQ multiplex PCR; TCRdb holds only in-frame clones, not every one. This table has 60,000 to 90,000 clones, 95% to 98% appearing once. The TCR originated in a human donor in good health. This chain links TRBV11-2 with TRBJ2-7; possibly TRBD2 for D (6 bases). Sequencing was performed on T cells isolated from PBMCs. CDR3 coding DNA: TGTGCCAGCAGCTCCCTCGCGGGACGCTACGAGCAGTACTTC. It is translated as CASSSLAGRYEQYF. The variable domain in full, completed from reference TRBV11-2 and TRBJ2-7, reads EAGVAQSPRYKIIEKRQSVAFWCNPISGHATLYWYQQILGQGPKLLIQFQNNGVVDDSQLPKDRFSAERLKGVDSTLKIQPAKLEDSAVYLCASSSLAGRYEQYFGPGTRLTVT.